Listed here are 16 T cell receptor beta chains from one sample, sequenced in a study of blood T cell repertoires in COVID-19. Profiling relied on immunoSEQ multiplex PCR, and the TCRdb table lists in-frame clones only, not all of them. The profile shows around 300,000 clones, around 88% of them singletons. Sequencing was performed on peripheral blood. The receptors derive from a woman in her sixties or seventies with COVID-19, enrolled during active disease.

This clone was observed a handful of times. The V gene is TRBV5-1, the J gene TRBJ1-3; unclear D gene. CDR1 and CDR2 (germline): SGHRS, YFSETQ. The CDR3 has 15 residues. The germline V and J ends were trimmed by 4 bases and 0 bases, with 11 bases remaining between them. CDR3 nucleotide sequence: TGCGCCAGCAGCCCGACAACAGTCTCTGGAAACACCATATATTTT. This sequence encodes CASSPTTVSGNTIYF.

The V call is TRBV5-4, the J call TRBJ2-1, with 9 bases that match TRBD1. V was clipped by 3 bases and J by 6 bases; unmatched bases: 4. The germline V gene encodes CDR1 SGHNT and CDR2 YYREEE (reference sequence). The CDR3 runs to 14 residues. The CDR3 sequence is CASSSSQGANEQFF. CDR3 DNA: TGTGCCAGCAGCTCATCACAGGGGGCCAATGAGCAGTTCTTC.

V and J are TRBV5-1 and TRBJ1-4; the D gene is possibly TRBD1 (6 bases). The germline V gene has CDR1 SGHRS and CDR2 YFSETQ. The CDR3 sequence is 15 residues long. V gave up 0 bases and J gave up 7 bases, with 13 bases separating them. The chain's CDR3 is CASSLAPGAGEKLFF. The CDR3, as DNA: TGCGCCAGCAGCTTGGCTCCAGGGGCGGGTGAAAAACTGTTTTTT. The full variable domain, in which reference TRBV5-1 and TRBJ1-4 provide the parts outside the CDR3, is KAGVTQTPRYLIKTRGQQVTLSCSPISGHRSVSWYQQTPGQGLQFLFEYFSETQRNKGNFPGRFSGRQFSNSRSEMNVSTLELGDSALYLCASSLAPGAGEKLFFGSGTQLSVL.

This chain uses TRBV2 with TRBJ1-2; D uncertain. V lost 1 base, J lost 6 bases, and 6 bases lay in between. Germline values: CDR1 SNHLY, CDR2 FYNNEI. This CDR3 comprises 12 residues. For the CDR3, the DNA is TGTGCCAGCAGTGAAGATCGGGATGGCTACACCTTC. Protein product: CASSEDRDGYTF.

On this clone: Relative to the germline gene, one junction end is altered; a read error may explain this. The same CDR3 is also encoded by other DNA sequences in this sample. V usage is TRBV5-1 and J usage is TRBJ1-1; 8 nucleotides agree with TRBD1. The CDR3 totals 15 residues. Looked up from germline, CDR1 is SGHRS and CDR2 is YFSETQ. This CDR3 is CASSSEVTGGTEAFF. DNA for the CDR3: TGTGCCAGCAGCTCGGAGGTAACAGGGGGCACTGAAGCTTTCTTT.

The V call is TRBV3-1 (or the pseudogene TRBV3-2), the J call TRBJ1-2; D remains ambiguous. There are 12 residues in the CDR3. Per the germline V gene, CDR1 is LGHDT and CDR2 is YNNKEL (reference sequence). The V gene lost 2 bases and the J gene lost 8 bases, with 9 bases spanning the gap. The CDR3 region is CASSQSSGGYTF. The CDR3, as DNA: TGTGCCAGCAGCCAAAGTTCGGGGGGCTACACCTTC.

This chain joins TRBV5-1 and TRBJ1-1; D remains unclear. CDR1 SGHRS and CDR2 YFSETQ come from the germline V gene. Trimming left V 2 bases short and J 1 base short, with 6 bases between. The CDR3 covers 13 residues. Written as DNA, the CDR3 is TGCGCCAGCAGCTTTAAGCCGAACACTGAAGCTTTCTTT. It translates to CASSFKPNTEAFF.

The V gene is TRBV7-3, the J gene TRBJ2-1; TRBD1 matches at 9 bases. V lost 4 bases to trimming and J lost 0 bases; unmatched junction nucleotides: 7. Germline V gene data show CDR1 as SGHTA and CDR2 as FQGTGA. The CDR3 has 17 residues. The CDR3 reads CASSSYRGQSSYNEQFF. Written as DNA, the CDR3 is TGTGCCAGCAGCTCCTACAGGGGGCAGAGCTCCTACAATGAGCAGTTCTTC.

The chain uses TRBV6-5 and TRBJ2-7, with 7 bases that match TRBD1. Germline assignment: CDR1 MNHEY and CDR2 SVGAGI. The length of the CDR3 is 13 residues. Trimming took 8 bases from V and 5 from J; bases not matched to a gene: 9. CDR3 sequence: CASRPTGQDEQYF. Written as DNA, the CDR3 is TGTGCCAGCCGACCGACAGGGCAGGACGAGCAGTACTTC.

The chain couples TRBV9 to TRBJ1-3; D is uncertain. The V gene's germline CDR1 is SGDLS and CDR2 YYNGEE. V dropped 2 bases and J dropped 3 bases, with 9 bases sitting between them. The CDR3 totals 14 residues. The CDR3 DNA reads TGTGCCAGCAGCGTCGAGCACTATGGAAACACCATATATTTT. The encoded protein is CASSVEHYGNTIYF.

The chain is built from TRBV5-1 and TRBJ2-7; TRBD1 is a possible D gene (6 bases). Germline values: CDR1 SGHRS, CDR2 YFSETQ. Trimming removed 7 bases at V and 4 bases at J, with 21 bases between. The CDR3 runs 15 residues. DNA for the CDR3: TGCGCCAGCGCATTTGAGACAGGCGGTCGATACGAGCAGTACTTC. It encodes CASAFETGGRYEQYF.

The chain employs TRBV11-2 and TRBJ2-3, with D perhaps TRBD2 (6 bases). Per germline, CDR1 SGHAT and CDR2 FQNNGV. With 0 bases removed from V and 8 bases from J, the gap between germline ends came to 6 bases. CDR3 length: 12 amino acids. The CDR3 protein is CASSLEGLTQYF. The CDR3 region has the DNA TGTGCCAGCAGCTTAGAGGGACTTACGCAGTATTTT.

The V gene is TRBV9, the J gene TRBJ2-5; 10 nucleotides align to TRBD2. Germline V gene sequence: CDR1 SGDLS, CDR2 YYNGEE. With V trimmed by 0 bases and J by 5 bases, 7 bases remained unmatched. This CDR3 spans 16 amino acids. The CDR3 region has the DNA TGTGCCAGCAGCGTAGAAAAGCGGGGGGGCCTGGAGACCCAGTACTTC. Amino acid sequence: CASSVEKRGGLETQYF.

A single count supports this clone. This sequence joins TRBV27 and TRBJ2-2; 11 bases fit TRBD1. The CDR3 has 15 residues. The ends lost 5 bases at V and 6 bases at J; junction bases unmatched: 5. The germline V gene has CDR1 MNHEY and CDR2 SMNVEV (reference sequence). CDR3 in amino acids: CASSVPGQGAGELFF. CDR3 nucleotides: TGTGCCAGCAGTGTACCGGGACAGGGGGCCGGGGAGCTGTTTTTT.

The gene calls are TRBV9 and TRBJ1-1; D unresolved. This CDR3 contains 14 residues. Germline CDR1 and CDR2: SGDLS and YYNGEE. V lost 0 bases and J 4 bases, leaving 10 bases between the germline ends. This CDR3 reads CASSVDPEGTEAFF. In nucleotides, the CDR3 is TGTGCCAGCAGCGTAGACCCAGAGGGCACTGAAGCTTTCTTT. The whole variable domain, remainder taken from reference TRBV9 and TRBJ1-1, is DSGVTQTPKHLITATGQRVTLRCSPRSGDLSVYWYQQSLDQGLQFLIQYYNGEERAKGNILERFSAQQFPDLHSELNLSSLELGDSALYFCASSVDPEGTEAFFGQGTRLTVV.

This sequence joins TRBV27 and TRBJ2-7, with TRBD2 matching 9 bases. V lost 5 bases and J lost 2; bases outside the gene matches: 10. Germline V gene data show CDR1 as MNHEY and CDR2 as SMNVEV (reference sequence). This CDR3 is built from 16 residues. The CDR3 DNA reads TGTGCCAGCAGTCGGGGGGAGGCTAGCGGGACCTACGAGCAGTACTTC. Protein sequence: CASSRGEASGTYEQYF.